This TCR beta chain is drawn from a study of T-cell reconstitution after alpha-beta-depleted transplantation in children. General study results and limits: Approximately two months post-transplant, alpha-beta T cells reportedly originated from several hundred expanded graft clones. Surviving recipient cells, namely T cells and thymic progenitors, were the source of high day-60 TCRbeta diversity in some patients. One year post-transplant, T-cell counts and diversity were largely derived from T cells produced anew.

With regard to this clonotype: What it recognizes is unknown.

CDR3 size: 15 residues. Trimming stripped 1 base from V and 1 base from J, with 8 bases between. Germline loops: CDR1 SGHTA, CDR2 FQGNSA. The library targeted TCRbeta and was prepared with unique molecular identifiers. TCRdb redid the calling of the PCR reads with MiXCR, one entry per CDR3 protein. The sample has about 98,000 distinct CDR3 sequences; about 7.5% are singletons. This TCR was recovered from a boy younger than 10 with acute lymphoblastic leukemia, due to receive a stem cell transplant. The sequences come from PBMCs, collected before TCRalphabeta/CD19-depleted stem cell transplant. The J gene is TRBJ2-4, the V gene TRBV7-2; D ambiguous. The CDR3 DNA reads TGTGCCAGCAGCTTAGGAGGAAGTGCCAAAAACATTCAGTACTTC. Protein sequence: CASSLGGSAKNIQYF.